The T cell receptor (beta chain) under discussion was sequenced for a study of blood T cell repertoires in COVID-19. Study as a whole: Whether acute or convalescent, the COVID-19 samples came from the United States, Italy and Spain. The analysed material was cDNA or gDNA that came from T cells, B-cell-depleted T cells, or PBMCs.

The CDR3 sequence is 11 residues long. Germline assignment: CDR1 SGHDT and CDR2 YYEEEE. The ends were cut back, 4 bases at V and 2 bases at J, with 4 bases in the middle. Original data processing: By means of reference gene primer amplification, nucleated cell counts were estimated. Some clones are missing from TCRdb's copy, which holds only in-frame ones; the method was immunoSEQ multiplex PCR. D and trimming were read from the DNA, whereas the V and J calls and clone size are those reported in that table. Of about 190,000 clones listed, 65% to 80% are singletons. Remarks on this clone: Given a much more abundant clone one base away, this may be a read error.

The clonotype was recovered from a man aged 45 to 65 who had recovered from COVID-19. The specimen sequenced was peripheral blood. This sequence joins TRBV5-6 and TRBJ2-7; the D is unclear. In nucleotides, the CDR3 is TGTGCCAGCAGCGACACCTACGAGCAGTACTTC. Protein product: CASSDTYEQYF.